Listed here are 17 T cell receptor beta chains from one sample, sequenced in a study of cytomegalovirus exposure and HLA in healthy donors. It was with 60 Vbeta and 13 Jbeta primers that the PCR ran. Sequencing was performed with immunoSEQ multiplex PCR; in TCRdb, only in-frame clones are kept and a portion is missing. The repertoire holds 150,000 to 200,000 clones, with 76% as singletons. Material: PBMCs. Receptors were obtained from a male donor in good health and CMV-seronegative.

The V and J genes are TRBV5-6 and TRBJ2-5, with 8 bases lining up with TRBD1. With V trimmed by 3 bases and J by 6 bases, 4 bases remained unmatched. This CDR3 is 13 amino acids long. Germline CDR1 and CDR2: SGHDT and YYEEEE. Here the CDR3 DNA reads TGTGCCAGCAGCTCCGGACAGGGTCAGACCCAGTACTTC. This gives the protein CASSSGQGQTQYF.

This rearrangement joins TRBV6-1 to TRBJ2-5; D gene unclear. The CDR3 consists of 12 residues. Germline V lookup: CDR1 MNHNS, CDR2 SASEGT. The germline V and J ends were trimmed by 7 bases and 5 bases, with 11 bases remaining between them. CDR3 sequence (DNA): TGTGCCAGCAATCCCCGTTCGGAGACCCAGTACTTC. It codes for CASNPRSETQYF.

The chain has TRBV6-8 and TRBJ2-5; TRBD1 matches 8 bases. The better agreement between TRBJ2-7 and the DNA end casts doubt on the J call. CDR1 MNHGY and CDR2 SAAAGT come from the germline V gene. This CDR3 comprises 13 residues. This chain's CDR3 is CASSFGQGHEQYF. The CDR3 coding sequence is TGTGCCAGCAGTTTCGGACAGGGCCACGAGCAGTACTTC.

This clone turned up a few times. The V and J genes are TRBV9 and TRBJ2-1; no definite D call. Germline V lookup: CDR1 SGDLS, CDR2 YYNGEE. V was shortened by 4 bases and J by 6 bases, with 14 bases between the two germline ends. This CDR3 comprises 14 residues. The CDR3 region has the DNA TGTGCCAGCAGCCCCCGGCGGAGTGTCAATGAGCAGTTCTTC. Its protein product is CASSPRRSVNEQFF.

CDR3 residues: CSVWATRGKNYGYTF. CDR3 coding DNA: TGCAGCGTTTGGGCCACGAGGGGGAAAAACTATGGCTACACCTTC. This sequence joins TRBV29-1 and TRBJ1-2; D may be TRBD1 (6 bases). The CDR3 is 15 residues long. Germline V gives CDR1 SQVTM, CDR2 ANQGSEA. The V end lost 5 bases, the J end lost 2 bases, and 18 bases lay between the germline ends.

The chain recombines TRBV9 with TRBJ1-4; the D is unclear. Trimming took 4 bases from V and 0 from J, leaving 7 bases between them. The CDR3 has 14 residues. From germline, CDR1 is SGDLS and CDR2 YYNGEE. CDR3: CASSPGATNEKLFF. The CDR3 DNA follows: TGTGCCAGCAGCCCCGGGGCAACTAATGAAAAACTGTTTTTT.

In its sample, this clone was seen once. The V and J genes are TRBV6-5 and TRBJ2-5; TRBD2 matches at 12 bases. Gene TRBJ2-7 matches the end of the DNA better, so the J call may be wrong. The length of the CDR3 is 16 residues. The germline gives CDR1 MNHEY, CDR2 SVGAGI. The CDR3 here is CASSWRTSGKGGEQYF. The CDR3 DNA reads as TGTGCCAGCAGTTGGCGGACTAGCGGGAAGGGCGGCGAGCAGTACTTC.

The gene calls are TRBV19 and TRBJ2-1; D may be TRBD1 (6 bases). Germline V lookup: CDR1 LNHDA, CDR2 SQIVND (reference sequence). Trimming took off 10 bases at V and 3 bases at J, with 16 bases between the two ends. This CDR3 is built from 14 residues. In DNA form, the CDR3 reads TGTGCCACCTCCTGGGGGCTAGACTACAATGAGCAGTTCTTC. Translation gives CATSWGLDYNEQFF.

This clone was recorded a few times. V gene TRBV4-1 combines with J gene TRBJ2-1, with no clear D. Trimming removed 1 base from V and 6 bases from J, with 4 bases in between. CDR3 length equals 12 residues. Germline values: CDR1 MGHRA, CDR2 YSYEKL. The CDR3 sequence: CASSQVGNEQFF. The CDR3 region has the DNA TGCGCCAGCAGCCAAGTCGGCAATGAGCAGTTCTTC.

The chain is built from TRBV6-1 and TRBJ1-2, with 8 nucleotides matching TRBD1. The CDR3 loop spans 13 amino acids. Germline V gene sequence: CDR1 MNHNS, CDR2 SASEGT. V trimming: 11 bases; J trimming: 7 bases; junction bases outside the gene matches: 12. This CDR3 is CAANSGGSFGYTF. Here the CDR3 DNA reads TGTGCCGCCAACTCAGGGGGCAGTTTTGGCTACACCTTC.

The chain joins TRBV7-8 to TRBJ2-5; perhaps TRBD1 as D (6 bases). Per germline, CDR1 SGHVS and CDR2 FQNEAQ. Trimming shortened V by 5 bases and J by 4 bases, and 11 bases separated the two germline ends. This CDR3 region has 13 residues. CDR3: CASSQGRGETQYF. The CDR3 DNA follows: TGTGCCAGCAGCCAAGGCAGGGGAGAGACCCAGTACTTC.

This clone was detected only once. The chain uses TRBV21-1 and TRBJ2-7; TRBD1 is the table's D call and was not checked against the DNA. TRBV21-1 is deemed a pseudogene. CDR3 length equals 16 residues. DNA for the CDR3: TGTGCCAGCAGCCTCCAAGACGACAGGGATGACTACGAGCAGTACTTC. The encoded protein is CASSLQDDRDDYEQYF.

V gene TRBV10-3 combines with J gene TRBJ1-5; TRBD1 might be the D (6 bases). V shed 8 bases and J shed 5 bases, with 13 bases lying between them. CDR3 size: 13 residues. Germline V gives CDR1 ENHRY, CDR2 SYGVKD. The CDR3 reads CAIGADRDQPQHF. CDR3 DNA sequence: TGTGCCATCGGGGCGGACAGAGATCAGCCCCAGCATTTT.

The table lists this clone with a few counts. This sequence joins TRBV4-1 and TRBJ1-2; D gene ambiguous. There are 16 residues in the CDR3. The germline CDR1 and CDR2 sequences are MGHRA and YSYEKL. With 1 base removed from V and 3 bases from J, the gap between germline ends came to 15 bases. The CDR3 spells CASSQVVTPAHYGYTF. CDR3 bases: TGCGCCAGCAGCCAAGTTGTGACTCCGGCCCACTATGGCTACACCTTC.

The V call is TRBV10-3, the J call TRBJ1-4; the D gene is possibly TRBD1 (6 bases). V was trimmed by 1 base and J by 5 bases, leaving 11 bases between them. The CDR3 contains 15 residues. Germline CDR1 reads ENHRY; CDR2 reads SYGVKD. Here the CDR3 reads CAISEFGQYNEKLFF. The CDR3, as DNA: TGTGCCATCAGTGAGTTCGGACAGTACAATGAAAAACTGTTTTTT.

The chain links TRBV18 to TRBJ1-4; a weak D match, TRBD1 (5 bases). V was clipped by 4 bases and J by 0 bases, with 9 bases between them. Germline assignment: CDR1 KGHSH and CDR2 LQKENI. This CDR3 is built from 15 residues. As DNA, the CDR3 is TGTGCCAGCTCACAACAGGCTCCAACTAATGAAAAACTGTTTTTT. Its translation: CASSQQAPTNEKLFF.

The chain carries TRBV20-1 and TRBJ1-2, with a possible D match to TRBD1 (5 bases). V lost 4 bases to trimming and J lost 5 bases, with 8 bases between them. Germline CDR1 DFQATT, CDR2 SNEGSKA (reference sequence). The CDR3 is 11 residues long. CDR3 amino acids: CSAMGGYGYTF. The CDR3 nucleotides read TGCAGTGCTATGGGGGGGTATGGCTACACCTTC.